A selection of T cell receptor beta chains follows, all from one sample in a study of breast tumors, draining lymph nodes, adjacent tissues. One entry per CDR3 protein, called by TCRdb with MiXCR from the multiplex PCR reads. The sample holds about 200,000 distinct CDR3 sequences, 30% to 40% seen once. Sample: axillary lymph node tissue. The receptor set was obtained from a female donor with breast cancer. Some clones in this sample may be carry-over from other donors' samples. Both conserved end residues are part of each CDR3. Each record gives: J gene, clone size, D gene, V gene, CDR3 protein, CDR3 DNA. D genes are given only for firm matches. Part of the rows lack a size; the others show once, few, many or a class for expanded clones.

j_call: TRBJ2-1; clone_size: NA; d_call: NA; v_call: TRBV18; cdr3_aa: CASSPRATGNNEQFF; cdr3_nt: TGTGCCAGCTCACCACGGGCGACAGGAAACAATGAGCAGTTCTTC
j_call: TRBJ1-5; clone_size: many; d_call: NA; v_call: TRBV5-6; cdr3_aa: CASSSNTGASNQPQHF; cdr3_nt: TGTGCCAGCAGCTCTAATACGGGGGCTAGCAATCAGCCCCAGCATTTT
j_call: TRBJ2-7; clone_size: many; d_call: TRBD2; v_call: TRBV6-1; cdr3_aa: CASTSGTTQNYEQYF; cdr3_nt: TGTGCCAGCACCTCGGGGACTACCCAGAACTACGAGCAGTACTTC
j_call: TRBJ2-3; clone_size: many; d_call: TRBD1; v_call: TRBV5-8; cdr3_aa: CASSLELQGASTQYF; cdr3_nt: TGTGCCAGCAGCTTGGAGTTACAGGGGGCAAGCACGCAGTATTTT
j_call: TRBJ2-3; clone_size: once; d_call: TRBD2; v_call: TRBV9; cdr3_aa: CASSRTSEGDTQYF; cdr3_nt: TGTGCCAGCAGCCGGACTAGCGAGGGAGATACGCAGTATTTT
j_call: TRBJ2-5; clone_size: many; d_call: TRBD2; v_call: TRBV5-4; cdr3_aa: CASSPEGSGTPTQYF; cdr3_nt: TGTGCCAGCAGCCCAGAGGGTAGCGGGACCCCGACCCAGTACTTC
j_call: TRBJ1-6; clone_size: many; d_call: TRBD1; v_call: TRBV20-1; cdr3_aa: CSARKGTGGSVLHF; cdr3_nt: TGCAGTGCCCGTAAGGGGACAGGGGGTTCCGTCCTCCACTTT
j_call: TRBJ2-2; clone_size: many; d_call: NA; v_call: TRBV4-2; cdr3_aa: CATQDSNTGELFF; cdr3_nt: TGTGCCACCCAGGACTCAAACACCGGGGAGCTGTTTTTT
j_call: TRBJ2-7; clone_size: many; d_call: NA; v_call: TRBV5-6; cdr3_aa: CASSLGQYEQYF; cdr3_nt: TGTGCCAGCAGCTTGGGACAGTACGAGCAGTACTTC
j_call: TRBJ2-3; clone_size: many; d_call: NA; v_call: TRBV9; cdr3_aa: CASSVAQIDTQYF; cdr3_nt: TGTGCCAGCAGCGTAGCTCAGATAGATACGCAGTATTTT
j_call: TRBJ1-2; clone_size: many; d_call: NA; v_call: TRBV30; cdr3_aa: CAWSLVEVRYYGYTF; cdr3_nt: TGTGCCTGGAGTCTTGTAGAGGTTCGATACTATGGCTACACCTTC
j_call: TRBJ2-5; clone_size: NA; d_call: NA; v_call: TRBV19; cdr3_aa: CASSIGGYQETQYF; cdr3_nt: TGTGCCAGTAGTATAGGGGGGTACCAAGAGACCCAGTACTTC
j_call: TRBJ2-5; clone_size: many; d_call: NA; v_call: TRBV20-1; cdr3_aa: CSAHRGGETQYF; cdr3_nt: TGCAGTGCTCATAGGGGTGGAGAGACCCAGTACTTC
j_call: TRBJ2-1; clone_size: many; d_call: TRBD1; v_call: TRBV10-3; cdr3_aa: CAISSGQGYNEQFF; cdr3_nt: TGTGCCATCAGTTCGGGACAGGGCTACAATGAGCAGTTCTTC
j_call: TRBJ2-2; clone_size: many; d_call: TRBD2; v_call: TRBV7-9; cdr3_aa: CASSEGLALNTGELFF; cdr3_nt: TGTGCCAGCAGCGAGGGACTAGCGTTAAACACCGGGGAGCTGTTTTTT
j_call: TRBJ2-2; clone_size: NA; d_call: TRBD2; v_call: TRBV7-2; cdr3_aa: CASSLSGGRFGELFF; cdr3_nt: TGTGCCAGCAGCTTATCTGGCGGGAGGTTCGGGGAGCTGTTTTTT
j_call: TRBJ1-6; clone_size: many; d_call: TRBD1; v_call: TRBV30; cdr3_aa: CAWRGQGNSPLHF; cdr3_nt: TGTGCCTGGAGGGGACAGGGAAATTCACCCCTCCACTTT
j_call: TRBJ2-1; clone_size: many; d_call: TRBD2; v_call: TRBV7-3; cdr3_aa: CASSVGTSGTNEQFF; cdr3_nt: TGTGCCAGCAGCGTCGGGACTAGCGGGACGAATGAGCAGTTCTTC
j_call: TRBJ2-5; clone_size: many; d_call: NA; v_call: TRBV5-4; cdr3_aa: CASSPRRTGGETQYF; cdr3_nt: TGTGCCAGCAGCCCCCGCAGGACCGGGGGAGAGACCCAGTACTTC
j_call: TRBJ2-3; clone_size: many; d_call: TRBD2; v_call: TRBV20-1; cdr3_aa: CSGKLAGVWDTQYF; cdr3_nt: TGCAGTGGTAAACTAGCGGGGGTATGGGATACGCAGTATTTT
j_call: TRBJ2-3; clone_size: NA; d_call: NA; v_call: TRBV6-2/TRBV6-3; cdr3_aa: CASSYPPVGGPAGYF; cdr3_nt: TGTGCCAGCAGTTATCCACCGGTTGGGGGGCCCGCGGGGTATTTT
j_call: TRBJ1-5; clone_size: NA; d_call: NA; v_call: TRBV6-1; cdr3_aa: CASSPSFTDTQHF; cdr3_nt: TGTGCCAGCAGTCCGAGTTTCACAGATACGCAGCATTTT
j_call: TRBJ2-3; clone_size: many; d_call: NA; v_call: TRBV5-8; cdr3_aa: CASSLQTGDTQYF; cdr3_nt: TGTGCCAGCAGCTTGCAAACGGGAGATACGCAGTATTTT
j_call: TRBJ2-3; clone_size: many; d_call: NA; v_call: TRBV2; cdr3_aa: CASRNDISTDTQYF; cdr3_nt: TGTGCCAGCAGAAATGACATCAGCACAGATACGCAGTATTTT
j_call: TRBJ2-7; clone_size: NA; d_call: TRBD1; v_call: TRBV28; cdr3_aa: CTSRNDRGGYEQYF; cdr3_nt: TGTACCAGCCGGAACGACAGGGGTGGATACGAGCAGTACTTC
j_call: TRBJ2-2; clone_size: many; d_call: TRBD2; v_call: TRBV11-2; cdr3_aa: CASSRLAGGTNTGELFF; cdr3_nt: TGTGCCAGCAGCCGACTAGCGGGGGGGACGAACACCGGGGAGCTGTTTTTT
j_call: TRBJ1-2; clone_size: many; d_call: TRBD1; v_call: TRBV20-1; cdr3_aa: CSARVDRGDYGYTF; cdr3_nt: TGCAGTGCTAGAGTCGACAGGGGGGACTATGGCTACACCTTC